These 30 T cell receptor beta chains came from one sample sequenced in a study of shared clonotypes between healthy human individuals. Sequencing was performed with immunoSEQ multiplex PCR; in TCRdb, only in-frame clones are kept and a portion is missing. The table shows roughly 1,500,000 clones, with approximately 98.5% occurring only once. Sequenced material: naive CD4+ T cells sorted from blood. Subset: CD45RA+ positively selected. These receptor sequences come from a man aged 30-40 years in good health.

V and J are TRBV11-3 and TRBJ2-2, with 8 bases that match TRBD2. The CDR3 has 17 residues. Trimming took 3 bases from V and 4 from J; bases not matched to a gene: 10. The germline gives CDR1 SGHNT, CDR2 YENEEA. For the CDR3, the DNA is TGTGCCAGCAGCTTGGGAGCGGGAGAGGTGGGCACCGGGGAGCTGTTTTTT. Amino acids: CASSLGAGEVGTGELFF.

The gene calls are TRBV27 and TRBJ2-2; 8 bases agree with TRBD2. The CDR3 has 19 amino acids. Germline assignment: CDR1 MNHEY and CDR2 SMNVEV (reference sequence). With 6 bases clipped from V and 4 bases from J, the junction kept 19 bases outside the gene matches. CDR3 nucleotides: TGTGCCAGCAGACGAAGGGGATGGACGGGACTAGATTTCACCGGGGAGCTGTTTTTT. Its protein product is CASRRRGWTGLDFTGELFF.

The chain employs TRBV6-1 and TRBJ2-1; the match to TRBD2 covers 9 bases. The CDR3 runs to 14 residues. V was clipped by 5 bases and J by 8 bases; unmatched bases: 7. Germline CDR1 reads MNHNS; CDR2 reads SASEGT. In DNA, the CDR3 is TGTGCCAGCAGTTTAGCGGGAGCGATCGATGAGCAGTTCTTC. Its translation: CASSLAGAIDEQFF.

The CDR3 is CASSLYVGSSYEQYF. CDR3 sequence (DNA): TGTGCCAGCAGCTTATACGTTGGTAGCTCCTACGAGCAGTACTTC. V is TRBV7-9 and J is TRBJ2-7; D ambiguous. V was pared by 2 bases and J by 0 bases, with 11 bases between. Germline CDR1 SEHNR, CDR2 FQNEAQ (reference sequence). This CDR3 region has 15 residues.

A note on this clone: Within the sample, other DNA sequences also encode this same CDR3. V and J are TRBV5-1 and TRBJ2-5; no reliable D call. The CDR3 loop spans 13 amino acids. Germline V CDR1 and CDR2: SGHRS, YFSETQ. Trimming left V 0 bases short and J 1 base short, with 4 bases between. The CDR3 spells CASSLGSQETQYF. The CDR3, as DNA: TGCGCCAGCAGCTTGGGCTCCCAAGAGACCCAGTACTTC. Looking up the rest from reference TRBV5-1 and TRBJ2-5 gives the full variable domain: KAGVTQTPRYLIKTRGQQVTLSCSPISGHRSVSWYQQTPGQGLQFLFEYFSETQRNKGNFPGRFSGRQFSNSRSEMNVSTLELGDSALYLCASSLGSQETQYFGPGTRLLVL.

The CDR3 loop reads CASSLRANTEAFF. DNA of the CDR3: TGTGCCAGCAGCTTAAGGGCGAACACTGAAGCTTTCTTT. The V call is TRBV7-2, the J call TRBJ1-1; unclear D gene. Germline V CDR1 and CDR2: SGHTA, FQGNSA. The V end lost 2 bases, the J end lost 1 base, and 5 bases lay between the germline ends. CDR3 length equals 13 residues. The whole variable domain, filled in from reference TRBV7-2 and TRBJ1-1, reads GAGVSQSPSNKVTEKGKDVELRCDPISGHTALYWYRQSLGQGLEFLIYFQGNSAPDKSGLPSDRFSAERTGGSVSTLTIQRTQQEDSAVYLCASSLRANTEAFFGQGTRLTVV.

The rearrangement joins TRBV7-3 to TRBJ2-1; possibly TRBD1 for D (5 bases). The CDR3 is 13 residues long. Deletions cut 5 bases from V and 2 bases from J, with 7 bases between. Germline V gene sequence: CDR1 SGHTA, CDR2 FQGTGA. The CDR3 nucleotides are TGTGCCAGCAGCCCGGACACCTACAATGAGCAGTTCTTC. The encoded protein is CASSPDTYNEQFF.

CDR3 residues: CASNDLWETQYF. CDR3 DNA sequence: TGTGCCAGCAATGATTTGTGGGAGACCCAGTACTTC. The rearrangement uses TRBV6-1 and TRBJ2-5; no clear D. Germline CDR1 is MNHNS and CDR2 is SASEGT. The length of the CDR3 is 12 residues. The germline V and J ends were trimmed by 7 bases and 5 bases, with 11 bases remaining between them.

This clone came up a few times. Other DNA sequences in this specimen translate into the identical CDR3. DNA of the CDR3: TGTGCCAGCAGCTTACAGGGCACTAATGAAAAACTGTTTTTT. It yields the protein CASSLQGTNEKLFF. The V call is TRBV5-5, the J call TRBJ1-4; maybe TRBD1 (6 bases). The CDR3 runs to 14 residues. Germline CDR1 reads SGHKS; CDR2 reads YYEKEE (reference sequence). V shed 2 bases and J shed 2 bases, with 7 bases lying between them.

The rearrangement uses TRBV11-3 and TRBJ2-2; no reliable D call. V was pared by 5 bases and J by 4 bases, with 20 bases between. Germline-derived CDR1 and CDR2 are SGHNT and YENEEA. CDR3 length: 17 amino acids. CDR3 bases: TGTGCCAGCAGCCGAGCCTTGGGTGAAAGCGTCACCGGGGAGCTGTTTTTT. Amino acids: CASSRALGESVTGELFF.

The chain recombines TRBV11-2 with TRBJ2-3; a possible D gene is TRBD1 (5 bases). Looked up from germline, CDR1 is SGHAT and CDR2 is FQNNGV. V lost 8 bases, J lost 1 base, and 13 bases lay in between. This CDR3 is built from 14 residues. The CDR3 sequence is CASGRVFGTDTQYF. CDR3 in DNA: TGTGCCAGCGGCAGGGTGTTTGGCACAGATACGCAGTATTTT. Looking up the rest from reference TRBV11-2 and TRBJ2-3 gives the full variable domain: EAGVAQSPRYKIIEKRQSVAFWCNPISGHATLYWYQQILGQGPKLLIQFQNNGVVDDSQLPKDRFSAERLKGVDSTLKIQPAKLEDSAVYLCASGRVFGTDTQYFGPGTRLTVL.

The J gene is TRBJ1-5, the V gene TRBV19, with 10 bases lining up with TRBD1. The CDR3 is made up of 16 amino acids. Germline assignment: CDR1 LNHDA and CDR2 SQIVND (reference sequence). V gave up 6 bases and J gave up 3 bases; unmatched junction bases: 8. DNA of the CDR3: TGTGCCAGTAGGAGGGGACAGGGGCGAATCAATCAGCCCCAGCATTTT. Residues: CASRRGQGRINQPQHF.

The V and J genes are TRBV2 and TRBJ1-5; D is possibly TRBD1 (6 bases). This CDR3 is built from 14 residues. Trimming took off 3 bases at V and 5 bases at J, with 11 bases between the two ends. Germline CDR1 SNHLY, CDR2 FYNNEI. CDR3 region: CASSERDKYQPQHF. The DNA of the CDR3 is TGTGCCAGCAGTGAGAGGGACAAGTATCAGCCCCAGCATTTT.

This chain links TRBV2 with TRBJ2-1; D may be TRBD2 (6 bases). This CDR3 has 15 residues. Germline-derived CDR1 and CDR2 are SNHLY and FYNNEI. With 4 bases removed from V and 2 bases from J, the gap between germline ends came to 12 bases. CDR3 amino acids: CASSVRRDPYNEQFF. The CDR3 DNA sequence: TGTGCCAGCAGTGTAAGGAGGGACCCCTACAATGAGCAGTTCTTC.

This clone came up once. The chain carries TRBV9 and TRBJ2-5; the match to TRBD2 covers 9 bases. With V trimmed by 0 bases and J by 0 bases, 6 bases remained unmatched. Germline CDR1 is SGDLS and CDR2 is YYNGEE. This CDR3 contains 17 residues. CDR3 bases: TGTGCCAGCAGCGTAGGGAGTGCGGGAGGGTACCAAGAGACCCAGTACTTC. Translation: CASSVGSAGGYQETQYF.

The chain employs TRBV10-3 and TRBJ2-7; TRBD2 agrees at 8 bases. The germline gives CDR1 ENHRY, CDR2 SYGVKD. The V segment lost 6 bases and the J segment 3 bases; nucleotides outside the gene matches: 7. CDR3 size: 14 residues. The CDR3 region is CAISHSGINYEQYF. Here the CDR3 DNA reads TGTGCCATCAGCCATAGCGGGATCAACTACGAGCAGTACTTC.

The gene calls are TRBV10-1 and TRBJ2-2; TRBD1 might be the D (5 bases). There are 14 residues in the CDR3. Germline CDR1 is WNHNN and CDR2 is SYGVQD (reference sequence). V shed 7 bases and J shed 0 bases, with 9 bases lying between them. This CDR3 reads CASTGQPNTGELFF. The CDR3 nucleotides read TGCGCCAGCACAGGACAACCGAACACCGGGGAGCTGTTTTTT.

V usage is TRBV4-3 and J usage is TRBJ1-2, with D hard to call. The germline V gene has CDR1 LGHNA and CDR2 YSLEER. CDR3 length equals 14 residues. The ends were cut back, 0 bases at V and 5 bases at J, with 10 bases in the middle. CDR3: CASSQERQTYGYTF. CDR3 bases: TGCGCCAGCAGCCAAGAGCGGCAGACGTATGGCTACACCTTC.

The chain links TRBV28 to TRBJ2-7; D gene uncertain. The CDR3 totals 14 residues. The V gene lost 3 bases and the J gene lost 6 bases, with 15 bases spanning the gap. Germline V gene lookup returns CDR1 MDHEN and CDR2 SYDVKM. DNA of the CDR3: TGTGCCAGCAGTTTTCCTGCACCGCTCGGCGAGCAGTACTTC. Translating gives CASSFPAPLGEQYF.

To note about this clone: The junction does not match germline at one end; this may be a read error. CDR3 amino acids: CASTLGPSGTANYGYTF. The CDR3, as DNA: TGTGCCAGCACCTTAGGTCCTTCCGGGACAGCGAACTATGGCTACACCTTC. This chain links TRBV7-9 with TRBJ1-2, with 7 bases identical to TRBD1. The CDR3 consists of 17 residues. Germline-derived CDR1 and CDR2 are SEHNR and FQNEAQ (reference sequence).

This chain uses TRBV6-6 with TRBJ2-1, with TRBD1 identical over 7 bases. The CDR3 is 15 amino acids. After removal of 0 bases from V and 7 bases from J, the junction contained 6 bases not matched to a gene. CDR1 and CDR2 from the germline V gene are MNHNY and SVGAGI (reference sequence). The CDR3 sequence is CASSYSGTVQNEQFF. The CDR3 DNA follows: TGTGCCAGCAGTTACTCGGGGACAGTTCAAAATGAGCAGTTCTTC.

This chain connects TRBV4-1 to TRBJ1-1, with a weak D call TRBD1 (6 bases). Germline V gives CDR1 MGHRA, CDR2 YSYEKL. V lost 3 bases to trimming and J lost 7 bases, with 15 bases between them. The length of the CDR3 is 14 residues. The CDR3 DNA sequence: TGCGCCAGCAGCCACAACCTCCTACAGGGTGAAGCTTTCTTT. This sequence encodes CASSHNLLQGEAFF.

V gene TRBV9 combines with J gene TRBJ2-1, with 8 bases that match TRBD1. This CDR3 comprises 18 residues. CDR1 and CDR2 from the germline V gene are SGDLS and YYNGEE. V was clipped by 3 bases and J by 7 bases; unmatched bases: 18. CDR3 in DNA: TGTGCCAGCAGCGCCAACCGGGACAGGTTCAAGGACAGGAATGAGCAGTTCTTC. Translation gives CASSANRDRFKDRNEQFF.

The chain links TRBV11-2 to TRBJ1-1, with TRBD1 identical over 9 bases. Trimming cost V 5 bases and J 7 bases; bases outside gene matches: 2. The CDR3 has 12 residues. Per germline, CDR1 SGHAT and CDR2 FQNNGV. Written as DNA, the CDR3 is TGTGCCAGCAGCCGGACAGGGGATGAAGCTTTCTTT. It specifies CASSRTGDEAFF.

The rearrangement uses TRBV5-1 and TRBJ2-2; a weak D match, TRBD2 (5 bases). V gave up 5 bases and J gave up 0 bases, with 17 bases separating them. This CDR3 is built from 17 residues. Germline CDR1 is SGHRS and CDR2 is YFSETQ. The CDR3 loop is CASRNSGAYTNTGELFF. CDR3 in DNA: TGCGCCAGCAGAAACAGCGGCGCCTATACGAACACCGGGGAGCTGTTTTTT.

In DNA form, the CDR3 reads TGTGCCAGCTCCTTGACTAGCGACGTCACCGGGGAGCTGTTTTTT. As protein: CASSLTSDVTGELFF. This chain links TRBV18 with TRBJ2-2, with 8 bases fitting TRBD2. Germline loops: CDR1 KGHSH, CDR2 LQKENI. The CDR3 contains 15 residues. V shed 6 bases, J shed 4 bases, and the junction held 7 bases outside the gene matches.

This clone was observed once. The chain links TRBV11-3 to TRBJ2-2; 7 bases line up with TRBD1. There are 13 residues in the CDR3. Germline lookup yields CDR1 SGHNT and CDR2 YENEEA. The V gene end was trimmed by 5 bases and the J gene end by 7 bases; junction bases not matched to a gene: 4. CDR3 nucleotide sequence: TGTGCCAGCAGCAGACAGGGCGGCGGGGAGCTGTTTTTT. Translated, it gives CASSRQGGGELFF.

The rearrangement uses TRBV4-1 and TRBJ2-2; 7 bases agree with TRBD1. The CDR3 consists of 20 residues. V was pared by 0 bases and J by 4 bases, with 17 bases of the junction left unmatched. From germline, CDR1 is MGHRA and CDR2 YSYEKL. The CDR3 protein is CASSQDKRQLRGGSTGELFF. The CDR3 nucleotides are TGCGCCAGCAGCCAAGATAAAAGACAGCTTCGAGGGGGCTCCACCGGGGAGCTGTTTTTT.

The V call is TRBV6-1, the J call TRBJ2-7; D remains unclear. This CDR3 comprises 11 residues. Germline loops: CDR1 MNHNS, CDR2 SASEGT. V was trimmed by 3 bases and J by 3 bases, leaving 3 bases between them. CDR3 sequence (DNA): TGTGCCAGCAGTGATATCTACGAGCAGTACTTC. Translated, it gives CASSDIYEQYF.

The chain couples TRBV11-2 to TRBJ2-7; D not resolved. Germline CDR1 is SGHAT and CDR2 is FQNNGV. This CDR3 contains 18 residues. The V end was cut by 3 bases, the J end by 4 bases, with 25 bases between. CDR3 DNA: TGTGCCAGCAGCTTCGACACTGGGCAGCGATTGGCGTGGTACGAGCAGTACTTC. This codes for CASSFDTGQRLAWYEQYF.